This T cell receptor (beta chain) was retrieved from a study of early T cells in non-severe SARS-CoV-2 infection. Study-wide background: Chains stayed unpaired after sequencing of bulk RNA from unsorted whole blood.

General study points: Anti-spike CD8 specificities were favored by VDJdb matching, whose results missed private and CD4 specificities.

Only a few counts were recorded for this clonotype. What it binds is unknown. There are 14 residues in the CDR3. The V gene lost 2 bases and the J gene lost 5 bases, with 12 bases spanning the gap. The V gene's germline CDR1 is MDHEN and CDR2 SYDVKM. Tagging with unique molecular identifiers was applied to individual cDNA molecules. One entry per CDR3 protein, called by TCRdb with MiXCR from the 5' RACE reads. The sample includes fewer than 100,000 distinct CDR3 sequences, about 12% of them seen just once. The sample comprised whole blood. The chain joins TRBV28 to TRBJ1-2, with D perhaps matching TRBD1 (5 bases). The clonotype was recovered from an adult who was a healthcare worker with PCR-confirmed SARS-CoV-2 infection or an uninfected control (not recorded which). This chain's CDR3 is CASSLGREGYGYTF. The CDR3 coding sequence is TGTGCCAGCAGTTTAGGCAGGGAGGGGTATGGCTACACCTTC.